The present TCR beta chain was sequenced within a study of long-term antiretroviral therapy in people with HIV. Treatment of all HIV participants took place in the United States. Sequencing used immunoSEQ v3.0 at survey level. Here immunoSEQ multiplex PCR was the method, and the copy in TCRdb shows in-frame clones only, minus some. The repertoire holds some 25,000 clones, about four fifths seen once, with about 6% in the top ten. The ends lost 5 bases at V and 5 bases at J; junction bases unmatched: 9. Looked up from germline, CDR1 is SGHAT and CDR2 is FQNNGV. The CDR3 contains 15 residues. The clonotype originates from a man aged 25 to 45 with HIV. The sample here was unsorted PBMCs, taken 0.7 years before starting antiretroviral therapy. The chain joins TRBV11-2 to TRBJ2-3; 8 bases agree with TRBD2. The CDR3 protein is CASSLSGSWGDTQYF. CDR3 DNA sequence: TGTGCCAGCAGCCTCAGCGGGAGTTGGGGAGATACGCAGTATTTT.